These 29 T cell receptor beta chains were all obtained from the same sample, sequenced in a study of shared clonotypes between healthy human individuals (TCRdb year 2020). Library preparation used the immunoSEQ multiplex PCR assay. TCRdb re-hosts the immuneACCESS table, in-frame sequences only. Its copies lack some clones; in the studies checked, an unresolved V gene accounts for under half of them, and the cause for the rest is not known. The sample table lists some 240,000 clones, over 50% of them with a count of one. The leading ten clones occupy more than 9.5% of the sample. Material: memory CD4+ T cells sorted from blood. In the paper's terms, the cell subset or site label means: CD45RA-negative fraction. The source of these receptors is a man between 25 and 39 years old in good health.

The chain links TRBV5-1 to TRBJ2-6; D not certain. Trimming cost V 2 bases and J 0 bases, with 6 bases left between them. The length of the CDR3 is 15 residues. Germline V gene data show CDR1 as SGHRS and CDR2 as YFSETQ. DNA of the CDR3: TGCGCCAGCAGCTTAAAGAGCTCTGGGGCCAACGTCCTGACTTTC. It translates to CASSLKSSGANVLTF.

V and J are TRBV18 and TRBJ2-5; 7 nucleotides match TRBD2. After removal of 5 bases from V and 5 bases from J, the junction contained 11 bases not matched to a gene. This CDR3 has 15 amino acids. Germline lookup yields CDR1 KGHSH and CDR2 LQKENI. The CDR3 DNA reads as TGTGCCAGCTCAGAACCGACTAGCCTCACTGAGACCCAGTACTTC. Encoded protein: CASSEPTSLTETQYF. The variable domain in full, completed from reference TRBV18 and TRBJ2-5, reads NAGVMQNPRHLVRRRGQEARLRCSPMKGHSHVYWYRQLPEEGLKFMVYLQKENIIDESGMPKERFSAEFPKEGPSILRIQQVVRGDSAAYFCASSEPTSLTETQYFGPGTRLLVL.

This clone was recorded a few times. The CDR3 region is CASSYGREGEQYF. CDR3 DNA: TGTGCCAGCTCTTACGGGAGGGAAGGGGAGCAGTACTTC. The rearrangement links TRBV18 to TRBJ2-7; 8 bases align to TRBD2. The CDR3 has 13 amino acids. The V gene end was trimmed by 6 bases and the J gene end by 7 bases; junction bases not matched to a gene: 8. Germline CDR1 reads KGHSH; CDR2 reads LQKENI.

This chain connects TRBV5-4 to TRBJ1-1; the D gene is possibly TRBD1 (6 bases). Trimming left V 3 bases short and J 1 base short, with 19 bases between. The CDR3 covers 17 residues. CDR1 and CDR2 (germline): SGHNT, YYREEE (reference sequence). CDR3 sequence reads: CASSSSAWTEENTEAFF. CDR3 bases: TGTGCCAGCAGCTCCTCTGCCTGGACAGAGGAGAACACTGAAGCTTTCTTT.

This clone was counted only a few times. J is TRBJ1-2 and V is TRBV6-1, with D uncertain. The V and J ends lost 0 bases and 4 bases respectively, with 12 bases between them. The CDR3 runs to 15 residues. Looked up from germline, CDR1 is MNHNS and CDR2 is SASEGT. The CDR3 nucleotides are TGTGCCAGCAGTGAAGCGGTTTCAGGATCCTATGGCTACACCTTC. Protein sequence: CASSEAVSGSYGYTF.

This chain joins TRBV4-1 and TRBJ2-5; 8 nucleotides align to TRBD1. This CDR3 has 16 residues. The germline V gene has CDR1 MGHRA and CDR2 YSYEKL. J gave up 0 bases and V 5 bases, and 8 bases lay outside the gene matches. CDR3 in amino acids: CASSLGQAFYQETQYF. The CDR3 DNA reads as TGCGCCAGCAGCTTGGGACAGGCGTTTTACCAAGAGACCCAGTACTTC.

The rearrangement joins TRBV6-5 to TRBJ1-2; maybe TRBD1 (5 bases). V lost 4 bases and J lost 7, with 13 bases in between. The CDR3 length is 13 residues. Germline lookup yields CDR1 MNHEY and CDR2 SVGAGI. In DNA form, the CDR3 reads TGTGCCAGCAGTTCCGGGACTAGGAGTGGCTACACCTTC. It translates to CASSSGTRSGYTF.

CDR3 protein: CASSFMGLVADTQYF. The CDR3 DNA reads as TGTGCCAGCAGTTTCATGGGACTAGTAGCAGATACGCAGTATTTT. This chain connects TRBV27 to TRBJ2-3; 8 bases match TRBD2. Germline V gene data show CDR1 as MNHEY and CDR2 as SMNVEV (reference sequence). The CDR3 totals 15 residues. V was clipped by 3 bases and J by 4 bases; unmatched bases: 6.

This sequence joins TRBV28 and TRBJ1-2, with no clear D. V gave up 3 bases and J gave up 3 bases, with 14 bases separating them. This CDR3 spans 15 amino acids. Germline CDR1 is MDHEN and CDR2 is SYDVKM. The CDR3 DNA reads as TGTGCCAGCAGTTTTGTTGCGAATTTTTACTATGGCTACACCTTC. This codes for CASSFVANFYYGYTF.

The rearrangement joins TRBV5-1 to TRBJ2-2; D is unresolved. The CDR3 contains 15 residues. Deletions cut 4 bases from V and 1 base from J, with 11 bases between. CDR1 is SGHRS and CDR2 is YFSETQ in the germline V gene. CDR3 bases: TGCGCCAGCAGCATGGGTTTCGGGAACACCGGGGAGCTGTTTTTT. Its translation: CASSMGFGNTGELFF.

This clone was observed a handful of times. The chain carries TRBV7-3 and TRBJ2-1; 9 nucleotides agree with TRBD2. After removal of 4 bases from V and 6 bases from J, the junction contained 10 bases not matched to a gene. Germline CDR1 reads SGHTA; CDR2 reads FQGTGA. CDR3 size: 16 residues. Here the CDR3 reads CASSSQSGAGGNEQFF. The CDR3, as DNA: TGTGCCAGCAGCTCCCAGAGTGGAGCGGGAGGCAATGAGCAGTTCTTC.

The rearrangement joins TRBV2 to TRBJ1-4, with D unclear. Germline V gives CDR1 SNHLY, CDR2 FYNNEI. Deletions cut 1 base from V and 0 bases from J, with 12 bases between. This CDR3 has 17 residues. The DNA of the CDR3 is TGTGCCAGCAGTGAAGAATGGAGAGATGCAACTAATGAAAAACTGTTTTTT. Translation gives CASSEEWRDATNEKLFF.

V is TRBV19 and J is TRBJ1-1, with D maybe TRBD1 (6 bases). CDR3 length equals 12 residues. The V and J ends lost 5 bases and 8 bases respectively, with 12 bases between them. Per the germline V gene, CDR1 is LNHDA and CDR2 is SQIVND (reference sequence). This chain's CDR3 is CASSYDRIEAFF. For the CDR3, the DNA is TGTGCCAGTAGTTATGACAGGATCGAAGCTTTCTTT. Full variable domain (outside the CDR3, taken from reference TRBV19 and TRBJ1-1): DGGITQSPKYLFRKEGQNVTLSCEQNLNHDAMYWYRQDPGQGLRLIYYSQIVNDFQKGDIAEGYSVSREKKESFPLTVTSAQKNPTAFYLCASSYDRIEAFFGQGTRLTVV.

This chain joins TRBV29-1 and TRBJ1-4; TRBD1 might be the D (5 bases). The CDR3 loop spans 13 amino acids. From germline, CDR1 is SQVTM and CDR2 ANQGSEA. V shed 2 bases and J shed 8 bases, with 12 bases lying between them. This CDR3 is CSVERGAGEKLFF. CDR3 bases: TGCAGCGTTGAAAGGGGTGCGGGGGAAAAACTGTTTTTT. The full variable domain, with the rest looked up from reference TRBV29-1 and TRBJ1-4, is SAVISQKPSRDICQRGTSLTIQCQVDSQVTMMFWYRQQPGQSLTLIATANQGSEATYESGFVIDKFPISRPNLTFSTLTVSNMSPEDSSIYLCSVERGAGEKLFFGSGTQLSVL.

This chain joins TRBV4-1 and TRBJ1-4, with 8 bases that match TRBD1. The CDR3 spans 15 residues. Per the germline V gene, CDR1 is MGHRA and CDR2 is YSYEKL. Trimming cost V 1 base and J 8 bases; bases outside gene matches: 6. CDR3 amino acids: CASSQAGTGGEKLFF. The DNA of the CDR3 is TGCGCCAGCAGCCAAGCCGGGACAGGTGGGGAAAAACTGTTTTTT.

Details on this clone: At the DNA level, this CDR3 is encoded by other sequences in the same sample as well. The CDR3 spells CASSPRTDTQYF. DNA for the CDR3: TGTGCCAGCTCACCACGCACAGATACGCAGTATTTT. The chain is built from TRBV18 and TRBJ2-3; no firm D call. V gave up 1 base and J gave up 1 base, with 0 bases separating them. The CDR3 contains 12 residues. Germline lookup yields CDR1 KGHSH and CDR2 LQKENI.

There are a few counts of this clone. The rearrangement links TRBV11-2 to TRBJ2-7, with a possible D match to TRBD2 (7 bases). V dropped 7 bases and J dropped 5 bases, with 27 bases sitting between them. The germline V gene has CDR1 SGHAT and CDR2 FQNNGV. CDR3 size: 17 residues. The CDR3 coding sequence is TGTGCCAGCATCCTAGGGAGGGGCAGGGGAAGAAGCGACGAGCAGTACTTC. Residues: CASILGRGRGRSDEQYF.

The J gene is TRBJ2-3, the V gene TRBV10-2; 7 positions match TRBD2. In germline, CDR1 is WSHSY, CDR2 SAAADI. The CDR3 sequence is 15 residues long. V gave up 3 bases and J gave up 6 bases; unmatched junction bases: 9. The CDR3 DNA reads TGCGCCAGCAGTGATCAAGGCGGGAGAGGTGATACGCAGTATTTT. It encodes CASSDQGGRGDTQYF.

V is TRBV5-1 and J is TRBJ2-7; TRBD2 might be the D (5 bases). V was clipped by 0 bases and J by 10 bases, with 8 bases between them. The germline V gene has CDR1 SGHRS and CDR2 YFSETQ. The CDR3 covers 11 residues. The CDR3 DNA sequence: TGCGCCAGCAGCTTGGCCGGGGATCAGTACTTC. Its translation is CASSLAGDQYF.

Remarks on this clone: At one end the junction does not follow the germline gene, possibly because of a read error. V is TRBV7-7 and J is TRBJ2-5, with TRBD2 identical over 7 bases. CDR1 and CDR2 (germline): SSHAT, FNYEAQ (reference sequence). The CDR3 is made up of 13 amino acids. CDR3 in DNA: TGTGCTAGCACCCCGGAAGGGGAGGGGACCCAGTACTTC. It translates to CASTPEGEGTQYF.

This clone turned up a few times. This chain uses TRBV25-1 with TRBJ2-7, with TRBD1 matching 8 bases. V lost 2 bases and J lost 3; bases outside the gene matches: 6. CDR3 length equals 15 residues. CDR1 and CDR2 (germline): MGHDK, SYGVNS. The CDR3 region is CASSEPGDRGYEQYF. The CDR3 region has the DNA TGTGCCAGCAGTGAACCGGGAGACAGGGGCTACGAGCAGTACTTC.

The chain employs TRBV28 and TRBJ2-1; D perhaps matches TRBD2 (7 bases). From germline, CDR1 is MDHEN and CDR2 SYDVKM. The V end lost 3 bases, the J end lost 5 bases, and 11 bases lay between the germline ends. The CDR3 consists of 14 residues. CDR3 residues: CASSLRGGNNEQFF. CDR3 sequence (DNA): TGTGCCAGCAGTTTGAGGGGGGGGAACAATGAGCAGTTCTTC.

This rearrangement joins TRBV30 to TRBJ1-4, with 9 bases matching TRBD1. Germline values: CDR1 GTSNPN, CDR2 SVGIG (reference sequence). The length of the CDR3 is 16 residues. The V segment lost 4 bases and the J segment 6 bases; nucleotides outside the gene matches: 12. CDR3 DNA sequence: TGTGCCTGGAATTCAGGACAGGGGATAATTGATGAAAAACTGTTTTTT. Amino acids: CAWNSGQGIIDEKLFF.

The rearrangement joins TRBV6-4 to TRBJ2-3, with 8 bases matching TRBD2. Germline V CDR1 and CDR2: MRHNA, SNTAGT. The length of the CDR3 is 15 residues. The junction had 6 bases not matched to a gene; V was cut back by 3 bases and J by 4 bases. This CDR3 reads CASSENSGNADTQYF. The CDR3, as DNA: TGTGCCAGCAGTGAGAATAGCGGGAACGCAGATACGCAGTATTTT.

This clone came up a few times. V gene TRBV4-3 combines with J gene TRBJ2-6; no firm D call. Trimming cost V 4 bases and J 0 bases, with 13 bases left between them. CDR3 length: 17 residues. Looked up from germline, CDR1 is LGHNA and CDR2 is YSLEER. CDR3 sequence: CASSLNAALSGANVLTF. The DNA for the CDR3 is TGCGCCAGCAGCCTCAATGCCGCGCTCTCTGGGGCCAACGTCCTGACTTTC.

The chain recombines TRBV4-1 with TRBJ1-2; maybe TRBD1 (5 bases). This CDR3 region has 13 residues. The V end was cut by 0 bases, the J end by 8 bases, with 10 bases between. Germline CDR1 and CDR2: MGHRA and YSYEKL. CDR3: CASSQDPWGGYTF. The DNA for the CDR3 is TGCGCCAGCAGCCAAGATCCCTGGGGGGGCTACACCTTC.

The chain has TRBV25-1 and TRBJ2-2; D is perhaps TRBD1 or TRBD2 (5 bases each). Germline CDR1 MGHDK, CDR2 SYGVNS. The V end lost 3 bases, the J end lost 4 bases, and 15 bases lay between the germline ends. The CDR3 extends over 16 amino acids. The CDR3 nucleotides read TGTGCCAGCAGTGAGGGGGTACGAACAACCACCGGGGAGCTGTTTTTT. Its protein product is CASSEGVRTTTGELFF.

The chain is built from TRBV6-1 and TRBJ2-2, with 12 nucleotides matching TRBD1. Unmatched junction bases numbered 7, after V lost 4 bases and J lost 4 bases. The length of the CDR3 is 17 residues. CDR1 is MNHNS and CDR2 is SASEGT in the germline V gene. CDR3 sequence reads: CASSAGTGGVVTGELFF. DNA for the CDR3: TGTGCCAGCAGTGCTGGGACAGGGGGCGTAGTCACCGGGGAGCTGTTTTTT.

The gene calls are TRBV20-1 and TRBJ2-1, with D hard to call. The CDR3 is 11 residues long. Germline lookup yields CDR1 DFQATT and CDR2 SNEGSKA (reference sequence). This CDR3 reads CSLPWVSGQFF. In DNA, the CDR3 is TGCAGCCTCCCTTGGGTATCTGGGCAGTTCTTC.